A selection of T cell receptor beta chains follows, all from one sample in a study of blood T cell repertoires in COVID-19. Here immunoSEQ multiplex PCR was the method, and the copy in TCRdb shows in-frame clones only, minus some. The data show fewer than 250,000 clones, roughly 80% seen once. The source material was peripheral blood. The receptors originated from a woman over 75 with COVID-19, enrolled during active disease. CDR3s include the opening cysteine and the closing phenylalanine or tryptophan. A D gene is named only where the DNA matches it firmly. For some rows the clone size is stated as once, few or many, or as a class when expanded; others skip it.

>TRBJ1-1|few|TRBV7-2|.
TGTGCCAGCAGCTTCTCGAGGCAGGGAGGGGAAATGAACACTGAAGCTTTCTTT
CASSFSRQGGEMNTEAFF
>TRBJ1-1|once|TRBV5-1|.
TGCGCCAGCAGCCCACAGGGTGGAAACACTGAAGCTTTCTTT
CASSPQGGNTEAFF
>TRBJ1-1|.|TRBV5-4|TRBD1
TGTGCCAGCAGCCCCGAGGGTACGGACAGGCGAGCTTTCTTT
CASSPEGTDRRAFF
>TRBJ2-5|.|TRBV7-2|.
TGTGCCAGCAGCTTAATACAGCAAGAGACCCAGTACTTC
CASSLIQQETQYF
>TRBJ1-1|.|TRBV18|.
TGTGCCAGCTCGCTTACGGGGGACACTGAAGCTTTCTTT
CASSLTGDTEAFF
>TRBJ1-5|.|TRBV19|.
TGTGCCAGTAGTATAGTACCAGGTCAGCCCCAGCATTTT
CASSIVPGQPQHF
>TRBJ2-2|.|TRBV5-1|TRBD2
TGCGCCAGCAGCTTGGACATTGGCGGGGGGGCCGGGGAGCTGTTTTTT
CASSLDIGGGAGELFF
>TRBJ1-4|.|TRBV6-5|TRBD1
TGTGCCAGCAGCGGAGGGACAGGGCCAAGACAAAAACTGTTTTTT
CASSGGTGPRQKLFF
>TRBJ1-5|.|TRBV24-1|TRBD1
TGTGCCACCAGTGATCCGACAGGGTCGGCTGCGCAGCCCCAGCATTTT
CATSDPTGSAAQPQHF
>TRBJ2-4|once|TRBV3-1/TRBV3-2|.
TGTGCCAGCAGCCAACTCCCGGGACTGATGGGGGGACCCAAAAACATTCAGTACTTC
CASSQLPGLMGGPKNIQYF
>TRBJ1-1|.|TRBV4-3|.
TGCGCCAGCAGCCTTGACAGGAGCACTGAAGCTTTCTTT
CASSLDRSTEAFF
>TRBJ1-3|.|TRBV7-9|.
TGTGCCAGCAGCTTTCTTTCCGGTGCAACCTACAGCTCTGGAAACACCATATATTTT
CASSFLSGATYSSGNTIYF
>TRBJ1-1|.|TRBV7-9|TRBD1
TGTGCCAGCAGCACGGACAGGGACACTGAAGCTTTCTTT
CASSTDRDTEAFF
>TRBJ2-2|.|TRBV10-3|.
TGTGCCATCAGTGGAATTTTCCAGGGTTACTACGCCGGGGAGCTGTTTTTT
CAISGIFQGYYAGELFF
>TRBJ1-4|few|TRBV2|.
TGTGCCAGCAGCTACGACAGCGAAAAACTGTTTTTT
CASSYDSEKLFF
>TRBJ2-5|.|TRBV19|TRBD2
TGTGCCAGTAGTCTATACGGGGGGGGCCAAGAGACCCAGTACTTC
CASSLYGGGQETQYF
>TRBJ1-1|.|TRBV19|TRBD1
TGTGCCAGTAGTAGTTCAGGGGGTAGGACTGAAGCTTTCTTT
CASSSSGGRTEAFF